This T cell receptor (beta chain) was identified in a study of a mutant IDH1 vaccine in newly diagnosed glioma. Study-level background: Across weeks 1, 3, 5, 7, 11, 15, 19 and 23, patients received a vaccination each time, eight in all. Study-level points and caveats: There were vaccine-induced immune responses in just under 95% of the patients. Seemingly, pseudoprogression had no relation to changes in the top peripheral T cell clonotypes.

Clones were sequenced by immunoSEQ multiplex PCR, and TCRdb holds only the in-frame ones, with some missing. Here the sample spans 75,000 to 85,000 clones, roughly 90% being singletons. Deletions cut 7 bases from V and 0 bases from J, with 11 bases between. Germline V gene lookup returns CDR1 SGHRS and CDR2 YFSETQ. CDR3 size: 14 residues. Remarks on this clone: Its matching antigen is unknown.

Sample time point: week 5, during vaccination. Every vaccination contained 300 ug of the mutant IDH1 20-mer peptide and was paired with topical imiquimod. The chain couples TRBV5-1 to TRBJ2-1; possibly TRBD2 for D (7 bases). This receptor was taken from a woman in her forties or fifties with glioma. The input for sequencing was PBMCs, taken from a glioma patient whose treatment included an IDH1 peptide vaccine. The CDR3, as DNA: TGCGCCAGCCGGGGGGCTAGCTCCTACAATGAGCAGTTCTTC. This encodes CASRGASSYNEQFF.